This T cell receptor beta chain was identified in a study of shared clonotypes between healthy human individuals (dated by TCRdb to between 2020 and 2021). Background for the entire study: A couple of women and a few men aged 18 to 49 years were included in the cohort. To estimate repertoire size and how much clonotypes are shared between individuals, the study performed deep sequencing of blood TCR repertoires from 4 to 6 healthy adults. To increase sequencing depth and limit assay-specific biases, different laboratories used diverse techniques to prepare libraries and sequence TCR repertoires. Leukapheresis yielded between about 0.9 and 8.9 billion PBMCs per donor. Overall study results and their limits: The genetic and exposure-history diversity represented was limited by the small number of donors. Based on pairwise subsampling, the degree of clonotype sharing among donors was expected to be affected by sequencing depth. Sampling was restricted to blood, and TCR repertoires in tissues likely differ from the TCR repertoires found in blood.

TCR CDR3 regions were amplified from genomic DNA by multiplex PCR using the deep immunoSEQ assay. For each cell subset, the extracted genomic DNA was distributed evenly across all wells of several immunoSEQ 96-well plates, and each plate served as one replicate. For unsorted PBMC, approximately 310 ng genomic DNA, equal to approximately 30,000 T cell genomes, was loaded into each replicate PCR. Unsorted PBMC genomic DNA was sequenced across ten immunoSEQ deep assay plates. The purified libraries were quantified using a Qubit 3.0 fluorometer, sized with a Bioanalyzer 2100, and then quantified again using the KAPA Library Quantification kit. Each immunoSEQ 96-well plate was sequenced on its own single-read 150-cycle Illumina NextSeq 550 flow cell. Processing in the source paper ran as follows. Because the immunoSEQ output included only junctional sequences and no quality scores, the filtering could not be the same as the filtering used for full-length reads. To assign V/J genes and CDR3, sequences were annotated against IMGT germline references using PyIR, a Python wrapper for IgBLAST v1.9. Reads were removed for weak V/J assignments (E-value above 1e-6), missing CDR3, stop codons, out-of-frame junctions, or ambiguous translated residues. V3J clonotypes were defined as sequences sharing the same inferred V gene, J gene, and CDR3 amino acid sequence. To compute the percentage overlap between repertoires, the number of shared unique clonotypes was divided by the size of the smaller repertoire. RTK rarefaction, the Chao1 estimator, and Recon v2.1 estimates of unobserved clonotypes were used to assess repertoire richness. Entries here come from immuneACCESS through TCRdb and include only in-frame sequences with V and J called. Some clones fail to appear in such tables; in the studies checked, an unresolved V gene covers under half of the shortfall, and the cause of the remainder is unknown. The DNA was the basis for D and trimming; V, J and clone size are from that table. The sample table holds about 490,000 clones, of which over 75% were seen once. Of the sample, about an eighth is held by the ten largest clones.

In this sample, this clone turned up once. Its target antigen remains unknown. No base quality information exists; no much larger clone differs at one position. Healthy HIV-negative adults with no recently reported acute infections or vaccinations were included as donors. Every donor was a Caucasian adult residing in Nashville, Tennessee, USA. For unsorted samples, tens of millions of PBMCs were counted, and genomic DNA was extracted using the QIAamp DNA Blood Mini kit. After blood collection by leukapheresis, PBMCs were isolated using Ficoll-Histopaque density gradient centrifugation and then cryopreserved in the vapor phase of liquid nitrogen. Trimmed from V: 0 bases; trimmed from J: 2 bases; junction bases lacking a gene match: 5. From the germline V gene, CDR1 is MRHNA and CDR2 is SNTAGT. The CDR3 has 16 amino acids, counting the end cysteine and phenylalanine. The retained sequence is limited to the CDR3, 48 bases, with the frame set at the first base.

The chain links TRBV6-4 with TRBJ2-3; TRBD2 agrees with 7 junctional bases. Sequencing used PBMCs. This TCR came from a woman aged 40 to 50 in good health. Some clones in this sample may be carry-over from other donors' samples. The bases read TGTGCCAGCAGTGACTCCGAGCGGGGCTCCACAGATACGCAGTATTTT. Its protein reads: CASSDSERGSTDTQYF.